This entry lists 26 T cell receptor beta chains sequenced from one sample in a study of blood T cell repertoires in COVID-19. Profiling relied on immunoSEQ multiplex PCR, and the TCRdb table lists in-frame clones only, not all of them. This table holds roughly 410,000 clones, approximately 88% found once. The sequenced material came from peripheral blood. All receptors come from a man between 40 and 49 years old with acute or convalescent COVID-19.

The chain carries TRBV5-1 and TRBJ2-7; the D gene is possibly TRBD2 (5 bases). The germline V gene encodes CDR1 SGHRS and CDR2 YFSETQ. The V gene lost 0 bases and the J gene lost 10 bases, with 11 bases spanning the gap. The CDR3 covers 12 residues. CDR3 sequence reads: CASSLAFSGQYF. Here the CDR3 DNA reads TGCGCCAGCAGCTTGGCCTTTTCGGGACAGTACTTC.

The chain links TRBV7-9 to TRBJ1-5; 7 bases agree with TRBD1. The V gene end was trimmed by 5 bases and the J gene end by 0 bases; junction bases not matched to a gene: 4. Germline loops: CDR1 SEHNR, CDR2 FQNEAQ (reference sequence). There are 15 residues in the CDR3. In nucleotides, the CDR3 is TGTGCCAGCAGCGAGACAGGGTCTAGCAATCAGCCCCAGCATTTT. Its protein product is CASSETGSSNQPQHF.

As regards this clone: The identical CDR3 is also encoded by other nucleotide sequences in the sample. CDR3 nucleotides: TGCAGTGCTTCAGGTGAAACTGAAGCTTTCTTT. Its translation: CSASGETEAFF. The chain employs TRBV20-1 and TRBJ1-1; no clear D. CDR3 length: 11 amino acids. V lost 5 bases, J lost 5 bases, and 9 bases lay in between. From germline, CDR1 is DFQATT and CDR2 SNEGSKA (reference sequence).

The rearrangement joins TRBV27 to TRBJ1-5; perhaps TRBD1 as D (5 bases). The CDR3 covers 15 residues. Trimming stripped 0 bases from V and 2 bases from J, with 8 bases between. Germline loops: CDR1 MNHEY, CDR2 SMNVEV (reference sequence). CDR3 nucleotides: TGTGCCAGCAGTTTATCCAGGGTGGGCAATCAGCCCCAGCATTTT. Its protein is CASSLSRVGNQPQHF.

This chain uses TRBV27 with TRBJ2-2; the match to TRBD2 covers 8 bases. The CDR3 totals 15 residues. Germline V lookup: CDR1 MNHEY, CDR2 SMNVEV (reference sequence). V trimming: 1 base; J trimming: 5 bases; junction bases outside the gene matches: 3. As DNA, the CDR3 is TGTGCCAGCAGTTTATTGGGACTAGGTACCGGGGAGCTGTTTTTT. Translating gives CASSLLGLGTGELFF.

The chain has TRBV6-1 and TRBJ1-1; D remains ambiguous. This CDR3 is built from 14 residues. Trimming pared 1 base from V and 5 bases from J, leaving 11 bases between. Germline V gene lookup returns CDR1 MNHNS and CDR2 SASEGT. The CDR3 bases are TGTGCCAGCAGTGAAGTTCTGGGCAGTACTGAAGCTTTCTTT. Amino acid sequence: CASSEVLGSTEAFF.

V and J are TRBV28 and TRBJ1-2; D not certain. Deletions cut 2 bases from V and 5 bases from J, with 12 bases between. The CDR3 is 14 residues long. Germline lookup yields CDR1 MDHEN and CDR2 SYDVKM. CDR3 DNA: TGTGCCAGCAGTTTAAATCACGCAGGATATGGCTACACCTTC. Amino acids: CASSLNHAGYGYTF.

The chain links TRBV6-1 to TRBJ1-4, with TRBD1 matching 7 bases. The CDR3 has 16 amino acids. Unmatched junction bases numbered 11, after V lost 2 bases and J lost 8 bases. Germline assignment: CDR1 MNHNS and CDR2 SASEGT. The CDR3 is CASSETPRQGQEKLFF. Written as DNA, the CDR3 is TGTGCCAGCAGTGAAACTCCTCGACAGGGCCAAGAAAAACTGTTTTTT.

The genes are TRBV5-4 and TRBJ1-4; D possibly corresponds to TRBD1 (5 bases). Trimming removed 3 bases from V and 8 bases from J, with 14 bases in between. The CDR3 sequence is 14 residues long. CDR1 is SGHNT and CDR2 is YYREEE in the germline V gene (reference sequence). The CDR3 nucleotides read TGTGCCAGCAGCTCTCCCGGGGAGGGGGAAAAACTGTTTTTT. Amino acids: CASSSPGEGEKLFF.

The chain uses TRBV10-3 and TRBJ1-2; 8 bases are shared with TRBD1. The CDR3 is 14 residues long. The trim removed 6 bases at V and 8 bases at J, leaving 11 bases unmatched. Germline V gives CDR1 ENHRY, CDR2 SYGVKD. Here the CDR3 DNA reads TGTGCCATCAGCCCGGGACCCAGGGGGCTAGGCTACACCTTC. Protein sequence: CAISPGPRGLGYTF.

The chain employs TRBV5-1 and TRBJ1-2; 9 bases align to TRBD1. The length of the CDR3 is 14 residues. The junction had 5 bases not matched to a gene; V was cut back by 4 bases and J by 4 bases. CDR1 is SGHRS and CDR2 is YFSETQ in the germline V gene. CDR3 protein: CASSPSTGGYGYTF. DNA of the CDR3: TGCGCCAGCAGCCCCTCGACAGGGGGCTATGGCTACACCTTC.

V is TRBV6-1 and J is TRBJ2-6; D is unclear. The germline V and J ends were trimmed by 6 bases and 0 bases, with 9 bases remaining between them. The V gene's germline CDR1 is MNHNS and CDR2 SASEGT. This CDR3 has 15 amino acids. DNA for the CDR3: TGTGCCAGCAGCATCGAGAACTCTGGGGCCAACGTCCTGACTTTC. Translation: CASSIENSGANVLTF.

In its sample, this clone was seen a few times. This chain connects TRBV7-2 to TRBJ2-1, with D maybe TRBD2 (6 bases). Germline loops: CDR1 SGHTA, CDR2 FQGNSA. Trimming cost V 6 bases and J 1 base, with 13 bases left between them. The CDR3 runs to 15 residues. The chain's CDR3 is CASRETRGSYNEQFF. The CDR3 DNA follows: TGTGCCAGCAGAGAGACTAGAGGGTCCTACAATGAGCAGTTCTTC.

This clone was detected once. This chain connects TRBV5-1 to TRBJ2-7, with D possibly being TRBD1 (6 bases). V was pared by 4 bases and J by 7 bases, with 15 bases between. The length of the CDR3 is 13 residues. Germline V CDR1 and CDR2: SGHRS, YFSETQ. The CDR3, as DNA: TGCGCCAGCAGCCCCCGACAGGATTTGGAGCAGTACTTC. This gives the protein CASSPRQDLEQYF. The complete variable domain, with remaining parts taken from reference TRBV5-1 and TRBJ2-7, reads KAGVTQTPRYLIKTRGQQVTLSCSPISGHRSVSWYQQTPGQGLQFLFEYFSETQRNKGNFPGRFSGRQFSNSRSEMNVSTLELGDSALYLCASSPRQDLEQYFGPGTRLTVT.

The V and J genes are TRBV6-2 or TRBV6-3 and TRBJ1-1; D might be TRBD1 (5 bases). This CDR3 has 15 amino acids. In germline, CDR1 is MNHEY, CDR2 SVGEGT. V was shortened by 4 bases and J by 0 bases, with 12 bases between the two germline ends. The DNA for the CDR3 is TGTGCCAGCAGTTCCATCAGGGTGATGAACACTGAAGCTTTCTTT. Translated, it gives CASSSIRVMNTEAFF.

This chain joins TRBV2 and TRBJ1-1; D may be TRBD1 (6 bases). The CDR3 runs to 16 residues. Germline V gives CDR1 SNHLY, CDR2 FYNNEI. V was shortened by 4 bases and J by 3 bases, with 18 bases between the two germline ends. This chain's CDR3 is CASSGTGQLLDTEAFF. CDR3 sequence (DNA): TGTGCCAGCAGTGGAACCGGACAGCTCCTCGACACTGAAGCTTTCTTT.

V is TRBV2 and J is TRBJ1-5; 7 nucleotides agree with TRBD1. Germline values: CDR1 SNHLY, CDR2 FYNNEI. The CDR3 runs to 13 residues. J gave up 7 bases and V 5 bases, and 5 bases lay outside the gene matches. The CDR3 DNA is TGTGCCAGCAGTCAGGGGGTCGGGCAGCCCCAGCATTTT. It yields the protein CASSQGVGQPQHF.

This rearrangement joins TRBV9 to TRBJ2-1; no definite D call. The CDR3 is made up of 14 amino acids. V dropped 4 bases and J dropped 8 bases, with 16 bases sitting between them. Looked up from germline, CDR1 is SGDLS and CDR2 is YYNGEE. CDR3 DNA: TGTGCCAGCAGCCCCCCTCGATCCGGAGATGAGCAGTTCTTC. Its protein product is CASSPPRSGDEQFF.

This clone appeared a single time. The chain is built from TRBV9 and TRBJ2-7; D gene ambiguous. Germline CDR1 is SGDLS and CDR2 is YYNGEE. Deletions cut 4 bases from V and 3 bases from J, with 5 bases between. The CDR3 consists of 11 residues. The CDR3 coding sequence is TGTGCCAGCAGCTTTATCTACGAGCAGTACTTC. This encodes CASSFIYEQYF.

This clone was observed once. The rearrangement links TRBV6-5 to TRBJ1-2; tentatively, D is TRBD1 (6 bases). Germline V gives CDR1 MNHEY, CDR2 SVGAGI. With 6 bases removed from V and 8 bases from J, the gap between germline ends came to 16 bases. The CDR3 sequence is 13 residues long. The CDR3 DNA reads TGTGCCAGCAGGACTACAGGGTATGACGGCTACACCTTC. It specifies CASRTTGYDGYTF.

The genes are TRBV6-5 and TRBJ1-3; no firm D call. Germline V lookup: CDR1 MNHEY, CDR2 SVGAGI. Trimming stripped 8 bases from V and 3 bases from J, with 14 bases between. The CDR3 extends over 14 amino acids. The CDR3 loop is CASSNLGYGNTIYF. CDR3 nucleotide sequence: TGTGCCAGCTCGAACCTCGGGTATGGAAACACCATATATTTT.

The gene calls are TRBV4-1 and TRBJ1-2; 11 nucleotides line up with TRBD1. The CDR3 consists of 16 residues. V lost 4 bases to trimming and J lost 6 bases; unmatched junction nucleotides: 10. The germline V gene has CDR1 MGHRA and CDR2 YSYEKL. CDR3 nucleotide sequence: TGCGCCAGCAGCCCTCAAACCGGGACAGGGGGTGATGGCTACACCTTC. Residues: CASSPQTGTGGDGYTF.

The gene calls are TRBV11-2 and TRBJ2-7; D gene unclear. This CDR3 has 14 amino acids. V lost 1 base and J lost 3, with 10 bases in between. CDR1 and CDR2 from the germline V gene are SGHAT and FQNNGV. CDR3 in amino acids: CASSLGSRSYEQYF. The CDR3 nucleotides are TGTGCCAGCAGCTTAGGGTCCCGCAGCTACGAGCAGTACTTC.

The chain joins TRBV10-2 to TRBJ2-5, with a tentative D call TRBD2 (7 bases). The CDR3 consists of 13 residues. V was cut by 5 bases and J by 4 bases, with 11 bases left in between. The germline V gene has CDR1 WSHSY and CDR2 SAAADI. For the CDR3, the DNA is TGCGCCAGCAGTCGGGGGGCGGGAGAGACCCAGTACTTC. This translates into CASSRGAGETQYF.

V usage is TRBV3-1 (or the pseudogene TRBV3-2) and J usage is TRBJ1-6; D is undetermined. Trimming shortened V by 0 bases and J by 10 bases, and 7 bases separated the two germline ends. The CDR3 length is 13 residues. Germline loops: CDR1 LGHDT, CDR2 YNNKEL (reference sequence). The CDR3 protein is CASSQDQNSPLHF. CDR3 DNA: TGTGCCAGCAGCCAAGATCAGAACTCACCCCTCCACTTT.

The V and J genes are TRBV29-1 and TRBJ2-7, with a weak D call TRBD2 (6 bases). The CDR3 length is 12 residues. Trimming removed 7 bases at V and 5 bases at J, with 15 bases between. Germline values: CDR1 SQVTM, CDR2 ANQGSEA. In DNA, the CDR3 is TGCAGCGCCGGTAGGGTAGCGGACGAGCAGTACTTC. Translating gives CSAGRVADEQYF.